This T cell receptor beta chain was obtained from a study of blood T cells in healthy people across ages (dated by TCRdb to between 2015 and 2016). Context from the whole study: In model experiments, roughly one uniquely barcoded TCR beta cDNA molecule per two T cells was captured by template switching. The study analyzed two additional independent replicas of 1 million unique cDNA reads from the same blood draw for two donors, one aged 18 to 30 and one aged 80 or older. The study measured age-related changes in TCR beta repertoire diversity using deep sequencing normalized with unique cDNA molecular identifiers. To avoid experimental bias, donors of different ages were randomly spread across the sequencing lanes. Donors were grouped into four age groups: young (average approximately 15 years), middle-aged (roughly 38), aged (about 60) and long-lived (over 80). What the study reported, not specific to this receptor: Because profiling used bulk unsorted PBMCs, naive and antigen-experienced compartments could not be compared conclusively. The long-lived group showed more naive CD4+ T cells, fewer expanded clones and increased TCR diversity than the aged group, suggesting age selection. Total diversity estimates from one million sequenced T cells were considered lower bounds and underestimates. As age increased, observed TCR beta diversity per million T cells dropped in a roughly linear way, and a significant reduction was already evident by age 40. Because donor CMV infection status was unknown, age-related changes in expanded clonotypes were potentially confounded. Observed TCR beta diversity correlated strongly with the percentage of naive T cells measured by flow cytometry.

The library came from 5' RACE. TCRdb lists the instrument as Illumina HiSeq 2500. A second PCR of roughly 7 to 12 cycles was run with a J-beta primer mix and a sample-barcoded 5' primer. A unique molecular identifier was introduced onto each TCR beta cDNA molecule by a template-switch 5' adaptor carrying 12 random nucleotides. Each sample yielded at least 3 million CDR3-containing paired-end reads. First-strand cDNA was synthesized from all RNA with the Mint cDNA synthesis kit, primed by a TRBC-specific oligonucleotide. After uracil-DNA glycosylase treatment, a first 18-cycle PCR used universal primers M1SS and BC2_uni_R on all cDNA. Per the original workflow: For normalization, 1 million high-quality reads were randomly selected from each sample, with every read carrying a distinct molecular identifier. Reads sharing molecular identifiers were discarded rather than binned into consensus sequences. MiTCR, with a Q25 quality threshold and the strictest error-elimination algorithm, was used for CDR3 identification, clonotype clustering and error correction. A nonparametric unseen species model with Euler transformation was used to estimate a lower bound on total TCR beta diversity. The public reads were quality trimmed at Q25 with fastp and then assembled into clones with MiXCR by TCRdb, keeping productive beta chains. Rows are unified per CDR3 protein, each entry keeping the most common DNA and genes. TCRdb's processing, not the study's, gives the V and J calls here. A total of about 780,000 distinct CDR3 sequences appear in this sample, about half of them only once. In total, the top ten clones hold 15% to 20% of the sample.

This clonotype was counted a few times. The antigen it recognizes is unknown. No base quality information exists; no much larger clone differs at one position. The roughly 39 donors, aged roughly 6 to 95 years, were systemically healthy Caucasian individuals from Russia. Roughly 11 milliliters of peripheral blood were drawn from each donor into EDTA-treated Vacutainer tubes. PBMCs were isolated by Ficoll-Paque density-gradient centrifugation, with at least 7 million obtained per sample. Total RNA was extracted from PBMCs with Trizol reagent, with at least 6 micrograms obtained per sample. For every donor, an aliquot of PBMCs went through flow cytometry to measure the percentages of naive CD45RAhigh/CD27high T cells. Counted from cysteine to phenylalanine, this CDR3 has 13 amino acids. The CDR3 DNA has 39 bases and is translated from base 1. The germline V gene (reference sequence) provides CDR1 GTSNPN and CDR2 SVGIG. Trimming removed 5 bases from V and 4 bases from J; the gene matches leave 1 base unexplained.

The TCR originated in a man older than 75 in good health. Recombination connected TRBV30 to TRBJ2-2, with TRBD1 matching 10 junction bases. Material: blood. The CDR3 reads CAWGQGVTGELFF. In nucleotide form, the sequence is TGTGCCTGGGGACAGGGGGTCACCGGGGAGCTGTTTTTT.